This TCR beta chain stems from a study of blood T cell repertoires in COVID-19. Participants had their cohort set by participant-reported clinical history. The protocol was immunoSEQ multiplex PCR, while the TCRdb copy is restricted to in-frame clones and leaves out a portion. The sample has about 130,000 clones, approximately 80% seen once. Germline CDR1 is LGHDT and CDR2 is YNNKEL (reference sequence). J was trimmed by 5 bases and V by 1 base; bases with no gene match: 0. The CDR3 is made up of 14 amino acids. Sequencing was performed on PBMCs or T cells enriched from blood (not recorded which). The source is a woman aged 50 to 60 who had recovered from COVID-19. This sequence joins TRBV3-1 (or the pseudogene TRBV3-2) and TRBJ2-3; 10 positions agree with TRBD2. The CDR3 nucleotides read TGTGCCAGCAGCCAAGGACTAGCGGGAGATACGCAGTATTTT. Protein sequence: CASSQGLAGDTQYF.